The clone carrying this TCR beta chain was seen a few times. Its antigen is unknown. The data are from a study of cytomegalovirus exposure and HLA in healthy donors. CDR1 and CDR2 from the germline V gene are SGDLS and YYNGEE. The CDR3 has 15 residues. The V end was cut by 3 bases, the J end by 5 bases, with 14 bases between. Study results and limitations: Among TCR sequences, most were rare, though some public TCRs appeared in many donors. Later, an analysis found that TCR clusters from the first cohort tended to co-occur in the 130 or so validation repertoires. Cytomegalovirus-associated TCR beta chains were listed, numbering 150 to 200.

Sequencing used immunoSEQ multiplex PCR; TCRdb keeps in-frame clones, though not all of them. Of 120,000 or so clones detected, about nine tenths appear once; the ten largest clones hold 1.5% to 2%. The V gene is TRBV9, the J gene TRBJ2-2, with D perhaps matching TRBD1 (7 bases). Sequenced sample: PBMCs. This receptor was obtained from a man between 18 and 29 years old in good health and CMV-seronegative. CDR3 DNA sequence: TGTGCCAGCAGCGGTAAACAGGGGAGGACCGGGGAGCTGTTTTTT. Protein sequence: CASSGKQGRTGELFF.